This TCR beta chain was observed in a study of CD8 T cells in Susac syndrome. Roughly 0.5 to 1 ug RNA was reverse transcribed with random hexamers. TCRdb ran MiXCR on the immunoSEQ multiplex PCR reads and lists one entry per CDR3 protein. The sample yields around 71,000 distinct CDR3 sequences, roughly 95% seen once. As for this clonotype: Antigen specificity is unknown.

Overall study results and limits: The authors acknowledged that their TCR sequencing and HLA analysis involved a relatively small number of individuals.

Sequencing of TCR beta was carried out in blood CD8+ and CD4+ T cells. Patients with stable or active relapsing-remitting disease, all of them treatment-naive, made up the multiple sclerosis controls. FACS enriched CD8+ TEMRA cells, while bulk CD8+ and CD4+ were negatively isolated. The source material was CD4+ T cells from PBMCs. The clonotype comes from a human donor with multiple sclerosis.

The CDR3 coding sequence is TGCAGTGCTAGCGGGACAGAAAAAGAGACCCAGTACTTC. Its translation is CSASGTEKETQYF. The chain uses TRBV20-1 and TRBJ2-5; 7 bases fit TRBD1. In germline, CDR1 is DFQATT, CDR2 SNEGSKA (reference sequence). V gave up 3 bases and J gave up 3 bases; unmatched junction bases: 4. The CDR3 extends over 13 amino acids.